The following is a T cell receptor (beta chain) sequence with its context. Its antigen is unknown. Base qualities are not provided; no much larger clone lies one nucleotide away. These data are taken from a study of CD8 T cells in Susac syndrome (dated by TCRdb to between 2018 and 2021). Study-level background: Whether CD8+ T cell activation and differentiation in Susac syndrome was antigen driven was tested using repertoire sequencing. Results the study describes overall, beyond this receptor: The number of individuals in the TCR sequencing and HLA analysis was acknowledged as relatively small.

Trimming takes 6 bases from V and 0 bases from J, and the germline ends sit 10 bases apart. The germline V gene supplies CDR1 SGHRS and CDR2 YFSETQ. Including cysteine and phenylalanine, the CDR3 has 15 amino acids. Only the CDR3 DNA is retained, 45 bases long and in frame from the first base. Peripheral blood CD8+ and CD4+ T cells from healthy donors, Susac syndrome patients and multiple sclerosis patients were profiled using high-throughput TCR beta sequencing. The multiple sclerosis controls were treatment-naive patients whose relapsing-remitting disease, either stable or active, fulfilled the revised McDonald criteria. Bulk CD8+ and CD4+ T cells were purified magnetically by negative isolation, whereas CD8+ TEMRA cells were enriched by FACS. Blood was collected in EDTA tubes and processed within 24 hours, with PBMCs isolated through density gradient centrifugation. PBMCs intended for TCR sequencing were cryopreserved in liquid nitrogen and were subsequently thawed in a 37 degrees C water bath. A purity of at least 90% was achieved for sorted or isolated CD4+, CD8+ and CD8+ TEMRA cells.

RNA was extracted using the RNeasy kit, and about 0.5 to 1 ug of the RNA was reverse transcribed with random hexamers. TCR beta CDR3 regions were amplified with the immunoSEQ multiplex PCR assay covering 54 Vbeta and 13 Jbeta segments. PCR amplification bias was corrected by using a synthetic template baseline for primer optimization and computational correction. For the original study's pipeline: Reads were annotated to V, D and J genes per IMGT and analyzed with immunoSEQ Analyzer, keeping only productive sequences. Clonality was calculated as one minus the Shannon entropy normalized by log2 of the number of productive unique sequences. Public and private clones were assessed among the 100 most prevalent clones of each patient and control. A clone was defined as Susac-specific if it was absent from the healthy and MS cohorts, from more than 850 published viral clones and from other ImmuneACCESS disease sequences. TCRdb reran the public reads through fastp at Q25 and MiXCR, keeping productive beta chains. Entries that share a CDR3 protein sequence are merged under the most common genes and DNA. The V and J calls reflect TCRdb's pipeline rather than the authors' work. This sample is represented by around 200,000 distinct CDR3 sequences; 90% to 96% of them were singletons. The ten largest clonotypes hold more than 0.09% of the sample.

Sequencing was performed on CD4+ T cells from PBMCs. This sequence uses TRBV5-1 and TRBJ2-6; the D segment cannot be called with confidence. This TCR came from a human donor with multiple sclerosis. The CDR3 is CASTSRLSGANVLTF. DNA sequence: TGCGCCAGCACCTCCCGGCTCTCTGGGGCCAACGTCCTGACTTTC. When the CDR3 is completed using the reference TRBV5-1 and TRBJ2-6 genes on either side, the full variable domain is KAGVTQTPRYLIKTRGQQVTLSCSPISGHRSVSWYQQTPGQGLQFLFEYFSETQRNKGNFPGRFSGRQFSNSRSEMNVSTLELGDSALYLCASTSRLSGANVLTFGAGSRLTVL.